This T cell receptor beta chain was recovered during a study of T cell repertoires in cytomegalovirus infection (dated by TCRdb to the late 2010s). About the study as a whole: The HLA type of each donor mattered for the analysis, because public TCR beta signatures pointed to carriage of CMV infection along with the matching HLA type.

Sequencing relied on an Illumina HiSeq 1500. TCRdb redid the processing of the public reads, applying fastp at Q25 and MiXCR, and retained in-frame beta chains. Each CDR3 protein gets just one entry, which takes the most common genes and DNA from the rows behind it. The sample includes 400,000 to 550,000 distinct CDR3 sequences, with about 11% observed a single time. The top ten constitute about 9.4% of the sample. In its sample, this clonotype was seen many times. This clone's antigen is unknown. Per-base quality was not reported, and no clone a single base away is much larger than it. Trimming at the junction amounts to 8 bases on V and 3 bases on J, and the germline ends lie 15 bases apart. CDR1 and CDR2 are read off the germline V gene (reference sequence) as LNHDA and SQIVND. The CDR3 goes from the cysteine to the phenylalanine over 14 residues. This entry keeps only the CDR3 DNA: 42 bases, framed from base 1.

Study-wide findings and limitations: The ex vivo response was dominated by HLA-C-restricted CMV-specific TCR beta clonotypes, which also provided the single most frequent clonotype in two of eight donors. Carriers of CMV infection plus the relevant HLA type were discriminated by the cumulative frequency of public TCR beta family members in the study cohort and in an independent approximately 400-donor cohort.

The chain links TRBV19 with TRBJ2-3; no D segment can be confidently identified. Sequences were obtained from PBMCs. The clonotype originates from a human donor in good health (CMV status not recorded). Some clones in this sample may be carry-over from other donors' samples. The CDR3 here reads CASRALVNTDTQYF. The sequenced DNA: TGTGCCAGTCGAGCGCTTGTAAATACAGATACGCAGTATTTT.